The clone carrying this TCR beta chain was counted a few times. The target antigen is unknown. This specimen comes from a study of identical twins. TCRdb processed the 5' RACE reads anew with MiXCR; each CDR3 protein has one entry. The sample includes 240,000 or so distinct CDR3 sequences, about 12% seen only once; the top ten take about 4%. Findings of the study overall: A lower insertion count was a feature of abundant cord blood beta clonotypes, with no such feature in memory repertoires.

These same records also appear under a second study, on yellow fever vaccine responses in identical twins.

This sequence was found in a woman between 18 and 30 years old in good health. Sequenced input: memory (CD45RO+) T cells sorted from blood.

The CDR3 DNA reads TGCAGTGCCGATAAGATACAGGGGGCCGAGCAGTACTTC. Translation: CSADKIQGAEQYF. V is TRBV20-1 and J is TRBJ2-7, with 9 bases aligning to TRBD1. The CDR3 is made up of 13 amino acids. Trimming at V came to 6 bases and at J to 6 bases, leaving 9 bases not matched to a gene. Germline lookup yields CDR1 DFQATT and CDR2 SNEGSKA (reference sequence).